What follows are 10 T cell receptor beta chains derived from one specimen sequenced in a study of T cell responses to AZD1222 COVID-19 vaccine. Sequenced by immunoSEQ multiplex PCR; TCRdb stores in-frame clones only, minus some. The repertoire holds over 150,000 clones, approximately 90% seen once, with around 1.5% in the top ten. The sample was peripheral blood, taken on day 0 of AZD1222 vaccination. The receptors derive from an adult in good health.

This sequence joins TRBV5-1 and TRBJ2-1; 9 positions agree with TRBD1. The V gene's germline CDR1 is SGHRS and CDR2 YFSETQ. The V segment lost 3 bases and the J segment 7 bases; nucleotides outside the gene matches: 5. The CDR3 spans 14 residues. The CDR3 sequence: CASSSGTGTNEQFF. The CDR3 bases are TGCGCCAGCAGCTCCGGGACAGGGACGAATGAGCAGTTCTTC. Full variable domain (outside the CDR3, taken from reference TRBV5-1 and TRBJ2-1): KAGVTQTPRYLIKTRGQQVTLSCSPISGHRSVSWYQQTPGQGLQFLFEYFSETQRNKGNFPGRFSGRQFSNSRSEMNVSTLELGDSALYLCASSSGTGTNEQFFGPGTRLTVL.

This CDR3 reads CASSPGLAGRYETQYF. The CDR3 DNA reads as TGTGCCAGCAGCCCCGGACTAGCGGGGAGGTATGAGACCCAGTACTTC. The chain joins TRBV9 to TRBJ2-5, with 12 bases matching TRBD2. The V gene end was trimmed by 4 bases and the J gene end by 5 bases; junction bases not matched to a gene: 9. Germline assignment: CDR1 SGDLS and CDR2 YYNGEE. The CDR3 runs 16 residues. The whole variable domain, remainder taken from reference TRBV9 and TRBJ2-5, is DSGVTQTPKHLITATGQRVTLRCSPRSGDLSVYWYQQSLDQGLQFLIQYYNGEERAKGNILERFSAQQFPDLHSELNLSSLELGDSALYFCASSPGLAGRYETQYFGPGTRLLVL.

As for this clone: The sample has other DNA sequences that encode this CDR3 too. The chain employs TRBV6-5 and TRBJ2-1; a weak D match, TRBD1 (5 bases). The CDR3 consists of 14 residues. Between the trimmed V and J ends, which lost 3 bases and 5 bases, there was a span of 11 bases. CDR1 is MNHEY, CDR2 SVGAGI, per germline. The CDR3 coding sequence is TGTGCCAGCAGTTATGAAAGGGGTAACAATGAGCAGTTCTTC. Its translation is CASSYERGNNEQFF.

The CDR3 protein is CASSPGYEEGIEQYF. The CDR3 DNA sequence: TGTGCCAGCTCACCCGGGTACGAGGAGGGCATCGAGCAGTACTTC. V gene TRBV18 combines with J gene TRBJ2-7; D might be TRBD2 (6 bases). V was shortened by 3 bases and J by 6 bases, with 18 bases between the two germline ends. The CDR3 consists of 15 residues. Germline V lookup: CDR1 KGHSH, CDR2 LQKENI.

The chain combines TRBV19 with TRBJ1-1; D is unresolved. Trimming took 0 bases from V and 0 from J, leaving 8 bases between them. Per the germline V gene, CDR1 is LNHDA and CDR2 is SQIVND (reference sequence). The CDR3 length is 15 residues. DNA for the CDR3: TGTGCCAGTAGTATAGAAGGAGGGCTGAACACTGAAGCTTTCTTT. Translated: CASSIEGGLNTEAFF.

This chain connects TRBV10-2 to TRBJ1-1; maybe TRBD1 (6 bases). V lost 3 bases and J lost 1, with 6 bases in between. The CDR3 sequence is 13 residues long. Germline lookup yields CDR1 WSHSY and CDR2 SAAADI. CDR3 bases: TGCGCCAGCAGTGAACAGGGGAACACTGAAGCTTTCTTT. This encodes CASSEQGNTEAFF.

This sequence joins TRBV7-9 and TRBJ2-3; 8 bases map to TRBD1. The CDR3 has 15 amino acids. The V segment lost 1 base and the J segment 6 bases; nucleotides outside the gene matches: 6. CDR1 is SEHNR and CDR2 is FQNEAQ in the germline V gene (reference sequence). The CDR3 loop reads CASSLVTGAGDTQYF. CDR3 bases: TGTGCCAGCAGCTTAGTGACAGGGGCAGGGGATACGCAGTATTTT.

J is TRBJ2-5 and V is TRBV18; 13 bases align to TRBD2. Unmatched junction bases numbered 2, after V lost 0 bases and J lost 10 bases. Germline V gene lookup returns CDR1 KGHSH and CDR2 LQKENI. This CDR3 spans 14 amino acids. The CDR3 protein is CASSPPGTSGIQYF. CDR3 nucleotides: TGTGCCAGCTCACCACCCGGGACTAGCGGGATCCAGTACTTC.

The rearrangement uses TRBV10-2 and TRBJ1-3, with D possibly TRBD1 on 5 matching bases. V lost 6 bases to trimming and J lost 0 bases, with 12 bases between them. The length of the CDR3 is 15 residues. Germline values: CDR1 WSHSY, CDR2 SAAADI. CDR3 region: CASRYTDSSGNTIYF. In DNA, the CDR3 is TGCGCCAGCAGGTATACCGACAGCTCTGGAAACACCATATATTTT.

This clone appeared once. V usage is TRBV6-2 or TRBV6-3 and J usage is TRBJ1-1; TRBD1 might be the D (5 bases). The germline CDR1 and CDR2 sequences are MNHEY and SVGEGT. V was pared by 2 bases and J by 0 bases, with 7 bases between. The CDR3 covers 14 residues. CDR3 bases: TGTGCCAGCAGTTACGGGGCGATGAACACTGAAGCTTTCTTT. This codes for CASSYGAMNTEAFF.